Below are 28 T cell receptor beta chains sequenced from a single sample in a study of blood T cells in healthy people across ages (dated by TCRdb to between 2015 and 2017). Libraries came from 5' RACE. The sequencing machine was an Illumina HiSeq 2500. A second roughly 7 to 11 cycle PCR used a sample-barcoded 5' primer and a J-beta primer mix. The public reads were run again by TCRdb, first through fastp at Q25 and then through MiXCR, and only productive beta chains were kept. Each CDR3 protein gets just one entry, which takes the most common genes and DNA from the rows behind it. Within this sample are around 670,000 distinct CDR3 sequences, with about 30% of them counted one time only. Clones ranked in the top ten supply approximately 15% of the sample. Source material: blood. The receptors shown here come from a woman aged 80 or over in good health.

This clonotype has a handful of counts. This sequence may be a read error, since a much larger clone differs from it by one base. The chain is built from TRBV7-9 and TRBJ1-2; tentative D call: TRBD1 (6 bases). Germline lookup yields CDR1 SEHNR and CDR2 FQNEAQ (reference sequence). The length of the CDR3 is 13 residues. V was cut by 6 bases and J by 7 bases, with 15 bases left in between. CDR3 sequence: CASSLRGARGYTF. The CDR3 bases are TGTGCCAGCAGTCTCCGGGGGGCGCGTGGCTACACCTTC.

This clonotype was found many times. Possible read error: a much larger clone is one base away. The CDR3 DNA sequence: TGTGCCAGCAGCTTAGGGGGACTAGCCTACGAGCAGTACTTC. Encoded protein: CASSLGGLAYEQYF. V is TRBV7-2 and J is TRBJ2-7; 8 nucleotides line up with TRBD2. The CDR3 is made up of 14 amino acids. CDR1 is SGHTA, CDR2 FQGNSA, per germline. The V gene end was trimmed by 1 base and the J gene end by 2 bases; junction bases not matched to a gene: 1.

This clonotype was counted a single time. V and J are TRBV20-1 and TRBJ2-7; D is possibly TRBD1 or TRBD2 (5 bases each). V lost 5 bases and J lost 10, with 15 bases in between. The CDR3 spans 11 residues. Germline assignment: CDR1 DFQATT and CDR2 SNEGSKA (reference sequence). CDR3 amino acids: CSAGDQEAQYF. The CDR3 coding sequence is TGCAGTGCTGGGGACCAAGAGGCCCAGTACTTC.

This clonotype was seen a handful of times. V usage is TRBV7-3 and J usage is TRBJ1-1; D gene unclear. Between the trimmed V and J ends, which lost 1 base and 0 bases, there was a span of 9 bases. Germline V lookup: CDR1 SGHTA, CDR2 FQGTGA. The CDR3 is made up of 15 amino acids. The CDR3 DNA sequence: TGTGCCAGCAGCTTAAGGCCAGTTATGAACACTGAAGCTTTCTTT. It is translated as CASSLRPVMNTEAFF.

The chain combines TRBV6-5 with TRBJ2-5; 10 bases are shared with TRBD2. V lost 0 bases and J lost 4; bases outside the gene matches: 2. The CDR3 is 15 amino acids. Germline-derived CDR1 and CDR2 are MNHEY and SVGAGI. The CDR3 reads CASSYSSGRGETQYF. CDR3 nucleotides: TGTGCCAGCAGTTACTCAAGCGGGAGGGGAGAGACCCAGTACTTC.

This chain uses TRBV6-1 with TRBJ2-7; 11 positions agree with TRBD2. Trimming at V came to 4 bases and at J to 3 bases, leaving 5 bases not matched to a gene. The V gene's germline CDR1 is MNHNS and CDR2 SASEGT. This CDR3 is built from 15 residues. The CDR3 is CASSAGLAGVYEQYV. The CDR3 DNA reads TGTGCCAGCAGTGCCGGACTAGCGGGCGTCTACGAGCAGTACGTC.

Comments on this clonotype: The CDR3 ends on some other residue instead of the conserved phenylalanine or tryptophan, so this is likely a read error. The chain combines TRBV28 with TRBJ2-5; the match to TRBD2 covers 9 bases. Per the germline V gene, CDR1 is MDHEN and CDR2 is SYDVKM. The V and J ends lost 3 bases and 4 bases, in that order; junction bases with no gene match: 6. The CDR3 contains 15 residues. CDR3 amino acids: CASSLFSGGRETQYC. The CDR3 DNA sequence: TGTGCCAGCAGTTTGTTTAGCGGGGGAAGAGAGACCCAGTACTGC.

This clonotype has at least ten counts. V is TRBV5-1 and J is TRBJ2-7, with TRBD1 matching over 12 bases. The CDR3 sequence is 16 residues long. Unmatched junction bases numbered 8, after V lost 4 bases and J lost 3 bases. The germline gives CDR1 SGHRS, CDR2 YFSETQ. CDR3 DNA sequence: TGCGCCAGCAGCCCGGGACAGGGGGCAAGGAACTACGAGCAGTACTTC. Its translation is CASSPGQGARNYEQYF.

This clonotype showed up many times. The chain is built from TRBV29-1 and TRBJ2-1; 8 nucleotides line up with TRBD1. This CDR3 contains 14 residues. In germline, CDR1 is SQVTM, CDR2 ANQGSEA. V trimming: 4 bases; J trimming: 6 bases; junction bases outside the gene matches: 8. In nucleotides, the CDR3 is TGCAGCGTTGTTCGGGACAGGCGTGGCAATGAGCAGTTCTTC. This translates into CSVVRDRRGNEQFF.

This clonotype was detected only once. This is likely a read error, given that the CDR3 carries no conserved phenylalanine or tryptophan at its end. The chain combines TRBV7-8 with TRBJ2-1; 10 nucleotides align to TRBD1. After removal of 2 bases from V and 1 base from J, the junction contained 11 bases not matched to a gene. The CDR3 is made up of 19 amino acids. Germline V lookup: CDR1 SGHVS, CDR2 FQNEAQ. CDR3 DNA sequence: TGTGCCAGCAGCTTATGTTACGGTGGACAGGGGGGATCCTACAATGAGCAGTTCGTC. Protein product: CASSLCYGGQGGSYNEQFV.

This clonotype was seen ten or more times. Given a much more abundant clone one base away, this may be a read error. The V call is TRBV5-1, the J call TRBJ2-2; maybe TRBD2 (6 bases). Germline loops: CDR1 SGHRS, CDR2 YFSETQ. The CDR3 length is 16 residues. This chain's CDR3 is CASSFRSQGGTGERFF. The CDR3 region has the DNA TGCGCCAGCAGCTTCCGCAGCCAGGGCGGGACCGGGGAGCGGTTTTTT. The variable domain in full, completed from reference TRBV5-1 and TRBJ2-2, reads KAGVTQTPRYLIKTRGQQVTLSCSPISGHRSVSWYQQTPGQGLQFLFEYFSETQRNKGNFPGRFSGRQFSNSRSEMNVSTLELGDSALYLCASSFRSQGGTGERFFGEGSRLTVL.

This clonotype was detected ten times or more. CDR3 in amino acids: CASSFAGGGRAPYF. The CDR3 DNA reads as TGTGCCAGCAGCTTTGCCGGGGGTGGCCGAGCTCCGTACTTC. The rearrangement uses TRBV11-2 and TRBJ2-5, with a possible D match to TRBD2 (6 bases). In germline, CDR1 is SGHAT, CDR2 FQNNGV. This CDR3 comprises 14 residues. V gave up 3 bases and J gave up 13 bases, with 21 bases separating them.

This clonotype was seen repeatedly, ten times or more. This sequence joins TRBV6-5 and TRBJ2-7; TRBD1 agrees at 7 bases. Losses at the gene ends were 5 bases for V and 6 bases for J; bases not matched to a gene: 10. In germline, CDR1 is MNHEY, CDR2 SVGAGI. The CDR3 covers 14 residues. The CDR3 DNA sequence: TGTGCCAGCAGTCGACAGGGAAGTACGTCCGAGCAGTACTTC. This translates into CASSRQGSTSEQYF.

This clonotype occurred a few times. The chain employs TRBV11-3 and TRBJ2-1; 13 nucleotides align to TRBD2. Germline values: CDR1 SGHNT, CDR2 YENEEA. The junction had 4 bases not matched to a gene; V was cut back by 4 bases and J by 4 bases. The CDR3 has 16 amino acids. The DNA of the CDR3 is TGTGCCAGCAGCTCAGGACTAGCGGGGGTGTACAATGAGCAGTTCTTC. Its protein product is CASSSGLAGVYNEQFF.

There are many counts of this clonotype. The rearrangement links TRBV6-2 or TRBV6-3 to TRBJ2-1, with 9 bases matching TRBD2. V lost 2 bases and J lost 4; bases outside the gene matches: 3. Germline CDR1 and CDR2: MNHEY and SVGEGT. The CDR3 runs to 15 residues. This CDR3 reads CASSYSAGGYNEQFF. CDR3 sequence (DNA): TGTGCCAGCAGTTACAGCGCGGGGGGGTACAATGAGCAGTTCTTC.

To note about this clonotype: Since a much larger clone is just one base distant, this may be a read error. The J gene is TRBJ2-4, the V gene TRBV6-2 or TRBV6-3, with 11 bases identical to TRBD2. The J call may be mistaken, given a closer DNA end match to TRBJ2-7. The CDR3 sequence is 15 residues long. Germline V gene sequence: CDR1 MNHEY, CDR2 SVGEGT. CDR3 loop: CASSSLSGGVYEQYF. The CDR3 coding sequence is TGTGCCAGCAGTTCCCTTAGCGGGGGGGTCTACGAGCAGTACTTC.

In its sample, this clonotype was seen many times. The V gene is TRBV10-3, the J gene TRBJ2-5; D is perhaps TRBD1 (6 bases). CDR1 and CDR2 from the germline V gene are ENHRY and SYGVKD. V shed 5 bases and J shed 1 base, with 11 bases lying between them. The CDR3 extends over 14 amino acids. CDR3: CAISTSDSQETQYF. As DNA, the CDR3 is TGTGCCATCAGTACCTCGGACAGCCAAGAGACCCAGTACTTC.

This clonotype was found a few times. V gene TRBV9 combines with J gene TRBJ2-3, with 12 nucleotides matching TRBD2. The trim removed 0 bases at V and 7 bases at J, leaving 3 bases unmatched. This CDR3 spans 15 amino acids. CDR1 and CDR2 from the germline V gene are SGDLS and YYNGEE. CDR3 DNA: TGTGCCAGCAGCGTAGCTAGCGGGGGGGCAAATACGCAGTATTTT. Its translation is CASSVASGGANTQYF.

This clonotype was counted many times. The genes are TRBV6-5 and TRBJ1-5; D is uncertain. V was clipped by 2 bases and J by 3 bases, with 17 bases between them. Per the germline V gene, CDR1 is MNHEY and CDR2 is SVGAGI. This CDR3 region has 17 residues. Here the CDR3 reads CASSYGPPGTTNQPQHF. Here the CDR3 DNA reads TGTGCCAGCAGTTACGGCCCCCCAGGCACGACCAATCAGCCCCAGCATTTT.

The CDR3 DNA reads TGTGCCAGCAGTGATACTCCGGTCAGAGGGCAGTACTTC. Encoded protein: CASSDTPVRGQYF. V usage is TRBV2 and J usage is TRBJ2-7; D is uncertain. Germline lookup yields CDR1 SNHLY and CDR2 FYNNEI. This CDR3 is 13 amino acids long. V was cut by 3 bases and J by 9 bases, with 15 bases left in between.

The J gene is TRBJ2-7, the V gene TRBV29-1, with D unresolved. The J call may be mistaken, given a closer DNA end match to TRBJ2-5. CDR1 is SQVTM, CDR2 ANQGSEA, per germline. CDR3 length: 12 amino acids. The DNA for the CDR3 is TGCAGCGTTCTACAGTCACCAGAGACCCAGTACTTC. It is translated as CSVLQSPETQYF.

The chain couples TRBV27 to TRBJ2-1; 8 bases match TRBD2. The J segment lost 7 bases and the V segment lost 6 bases, leaving 20 bases of the junction unmatched. The CDR3 runs 18 residues. The germline gives CDR1 MNHEY, CDR2 SMNVEV (reference sequence). This chain's CDR3 is CASSEKAPGLEMENEQFF. The CDR3 DNA follows: TGTGCCAGCAGCGAAAAAGCGCCGGGACTAGAAATGGAGAATGAGCAGTTCTTC.

The rearrangement links TRBV5-1 to TRBJ1-1, with 7 bases lining up with TRBD1. Germline loops: CDR1 SGHRS, CDR2 YFSETQ. The CDR3 contains 14 residues. Trimming cost V 1 base and J 6 bases; bases outside gene matches: 6. The CDR3 DNA sequence: TGCGCCAGCAGCTTGACAGGGGTCTCGGCTGAAGCTTTCTTT. Protein sequence: CASSLTGVSAEAFF.

This clonotype was found many times. The chain has TRBV10-3 and TRBJ2-1; 8 bases align to TRBD1. The junction had 2 bases not matched to a gene; V was cut back by 6 bases and J by 1 base. The CDR3 has 14 amino acids. The V gene's germline CDR1 is ENHRY and CDR2 SYGVKD. This CDR3 reads CAISQGASYNEQFF. CDR3 DNA sequence: TGTGCCATCAGCCAGGGGGCTTCCTACAATGAGCAGTTCTTC.

This clonotype was observed many times. This chain connects TRBV5-4 to TRBJ2-7; 9 bases are a match to TRBD1. CDR1 is SGHNT and CDR2 is YYREEE in the germline V gene (reference sequence). Trimming removed 4 bases from V and 3 bases from J; junction bases left unmatched: 8. This CDR3 has 15 residues. The CDR3 coding sequence is TGTGCCAGCAGCGGGGGACAGGGTAATCTCTACGAGCAGTACTTC. It codes for CASSGGQGNLYEQYF.

The chain employs TRBV27 and TRBJ1-2; no clear D gene. Germline values: CDR1 MNHEY, CDR2 SMNVEV (reference sequence). The CDR3 runs to 13 residues. Trimming took off 8 bases at V and 5 bases at J, with 15 bases between the two ends. The CDR3 loop is CASRIVGGYGYTF. The CDR3 region has the DNA TGTGCCAGCCGTATAGTGGGCGGATATGGCTACACCTTC.

The rearrangement joins TRBV6-1 to TRBJ2-7, with D possibly called TRBD1 or TRBD2 (5 bases each). Germline CDR1 is MNHNS and CDR2 is SASEGT. The CDR3 is 14 amino acids. The ends were cut back, 7 bases at V and 2 bases at J, with 15 bases in the middle. The CDR3 region has the DNA TGTGCCAGCAAAAGAGACCCGGGACCCTACGAGCAGTACTTC. Its translation is CASKRDPGPYEQYF.

The chain recombines TRBV12-3 or TRBV12-4 with TRBJ1-1; 10 bases fit TRBD1. V lost 3 bases and J lost 0; bases outside the gene matches: 1. The CDR3 consists of 15 residues. The CDR3 DNA reads as TGTGCCAGCAGTTTCGACAGGGGGCTGAACACTGAAGCTTTCTTT. Residues: CASSFDRGLNTEAFF.